This T cell receptor (beta chain) is from a study of OX40 agonist ivuxolimab in advanced cancers. As for this clone: Its cognate antigen is unknown.

Overall study findings and caveats: The study observed clonal expansion of CD4+ and CD8+ blood T cells by week 6 at 0.1 to 3.0 mg/kg.

Trimming removed 3 bases at V and 3 bases at J, with 13 bases between. The CDR3 runs to 15 residues. CDR1 and CDR2 (germline): SGHTA, FQGNSA. Produced via immunoSEQ multiplex PCR; TCRdb's table is partial and in-frame only. In the table there are tens of thousands of clones, roughly 90% of which are singletons. The V gene is TRBV7-2, the J gene TRBJ2-3, with D maybe TRBD1 (6 bases). The TCR sequence derives from an adult with an advanced solid tumor such as melanoma, head and neck, liver or kidney cancer. The sequencing here drew on CD4+ or CD8+ T cells sorted from blood, taken in a trial of the OX40 agonist ivuxolimab. The CDR3 loop reads CASSFQAGDTDTQYF. The CDR3, as DNA: TGTGCCAGCAGCTTTCAGGCAGGGGATACAGATACGCAGTATTTT.